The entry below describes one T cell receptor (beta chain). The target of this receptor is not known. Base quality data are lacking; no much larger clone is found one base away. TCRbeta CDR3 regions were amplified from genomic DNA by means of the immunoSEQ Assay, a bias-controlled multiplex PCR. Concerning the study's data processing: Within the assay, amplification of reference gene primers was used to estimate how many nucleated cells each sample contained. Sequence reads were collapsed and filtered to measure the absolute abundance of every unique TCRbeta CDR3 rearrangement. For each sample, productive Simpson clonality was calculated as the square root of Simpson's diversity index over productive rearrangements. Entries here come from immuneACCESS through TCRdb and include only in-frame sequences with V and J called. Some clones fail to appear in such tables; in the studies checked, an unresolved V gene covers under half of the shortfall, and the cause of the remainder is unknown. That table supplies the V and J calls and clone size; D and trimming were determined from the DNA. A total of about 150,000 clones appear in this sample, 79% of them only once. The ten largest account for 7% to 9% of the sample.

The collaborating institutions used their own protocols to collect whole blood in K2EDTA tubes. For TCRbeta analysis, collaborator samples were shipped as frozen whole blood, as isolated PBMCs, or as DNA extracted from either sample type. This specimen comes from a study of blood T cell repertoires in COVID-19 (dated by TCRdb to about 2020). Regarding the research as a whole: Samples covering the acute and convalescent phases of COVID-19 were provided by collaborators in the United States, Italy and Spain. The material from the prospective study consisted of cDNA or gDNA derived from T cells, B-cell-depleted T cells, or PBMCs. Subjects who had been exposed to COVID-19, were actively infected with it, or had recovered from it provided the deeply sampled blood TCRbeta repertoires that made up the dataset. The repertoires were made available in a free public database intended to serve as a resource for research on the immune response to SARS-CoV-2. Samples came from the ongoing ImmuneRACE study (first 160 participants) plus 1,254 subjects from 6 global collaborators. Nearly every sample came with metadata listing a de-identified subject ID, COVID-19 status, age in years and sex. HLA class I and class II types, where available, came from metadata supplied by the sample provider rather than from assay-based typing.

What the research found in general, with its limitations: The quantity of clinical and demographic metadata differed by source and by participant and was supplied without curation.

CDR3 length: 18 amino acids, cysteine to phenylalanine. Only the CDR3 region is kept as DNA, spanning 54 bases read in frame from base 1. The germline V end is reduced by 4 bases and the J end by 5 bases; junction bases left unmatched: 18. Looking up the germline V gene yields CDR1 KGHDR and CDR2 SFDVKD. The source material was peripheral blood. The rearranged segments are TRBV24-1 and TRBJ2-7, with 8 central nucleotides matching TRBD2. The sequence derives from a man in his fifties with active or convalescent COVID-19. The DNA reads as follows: TGTGCCACCAGTGACCACAGGACTAGCCCACAGGGAGGGCACGAGCAGTACTTC. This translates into CATSDHRTSPQGGHEQYF.